This T cell receptor beta chain was found in a study of T cell responses to AZD1222 COVID-19 vaccine. Sequencing was performed with immunoSEQ multiplex PCR; in TCRdb, only in-frame clones are kept and a portion is missing. The top ten clones hold roughly 19% of a sample with around 100,000 clones, approximately 91% of them seen once. There are 13 residues in the CDR3. From germline, CDR1 is SQVTM and CDR2 ANQGSEA. The V and J ends lost 2 bases and 0 bases respectively, with 5 bases between them. The clonotype was recovered from an adult in good health. V and J are TRBV29-1 and TRBJ2-1; tentatively, D is TRBD1 (5 bases). Sequenced material: peripheral blood, taken on day 0 of AZD1222 vaccination. The CDR3, as DNA: TGCAGCGTTGAAACAGGCTCCTACAATGAGCAGTTCTTC. It encodes CSVETGSYNEQFF.